This entry features one T cell receptor beta chain sequence. Sequencing used immunoSEQ multiplex PCR; TCRdb keeps in-frame clones, though not all of them. This sample has 95,000 or so clones, with about nine tenths found just once. This specimen belongs to a study of PD-L1 blockade in urothelial cancer. Indicated time point: pretreatment peripheral blood. Germline trimming cut 2 bases from V and 5 bases from J; bases unmatched to any gene: 4. The CDR3 spans 14 residues. The V gene's germline CDR1 is SGHDT and CDR2 YYEEEE. The material sequenced was PBMCs, taken around atezolizumab (anti-PD-L1) treatment. V usage is TRBV5-6 and J usage is TRBJ1-1; 9 bases fit TRBD1. The TCR was taken from a man between 60 and 70 years old with urothelial cancer. The CDR3 loop is CASSFGTGFTEAFF. The CDR3 DNA follows: TGTGCCAGCAGCTTCGGGACAGGGTTTACTGAAGCTTTCTTT.